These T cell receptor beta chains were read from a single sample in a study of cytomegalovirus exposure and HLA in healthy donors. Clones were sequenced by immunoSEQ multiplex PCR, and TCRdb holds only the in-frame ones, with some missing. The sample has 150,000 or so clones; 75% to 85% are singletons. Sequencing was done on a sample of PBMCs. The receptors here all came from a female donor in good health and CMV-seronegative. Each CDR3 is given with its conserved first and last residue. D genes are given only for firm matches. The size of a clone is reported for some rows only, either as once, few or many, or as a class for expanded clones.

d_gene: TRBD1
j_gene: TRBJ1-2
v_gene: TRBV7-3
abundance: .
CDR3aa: CASSQTGGGGYGYTF
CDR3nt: TGTGCCAGCAGCCAAACAGGGGGCGGCGGCTATGGCTACACCTTC

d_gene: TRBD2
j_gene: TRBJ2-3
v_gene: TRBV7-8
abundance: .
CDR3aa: CASRALAGDTDTQYF
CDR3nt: TGTGCCAGCAGAGCACTAGCGGGGGACACAGATACGCAGTATTTT

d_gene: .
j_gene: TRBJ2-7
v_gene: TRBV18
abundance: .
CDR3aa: CASSPGVSSYEQYF
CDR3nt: TGTGCCAGCTCACCGGGCGTAAGCTCCTACGAGCAGTACTTC

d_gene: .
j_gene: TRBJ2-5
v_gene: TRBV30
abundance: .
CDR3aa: CAWSPGGTQETQYF
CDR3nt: TGTGCCTGGAGTCCCGGCGGGACCCAAGAGACCCAGTACTTC

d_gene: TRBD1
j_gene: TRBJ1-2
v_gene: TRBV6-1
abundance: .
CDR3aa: CASMGQGVNYGYTF
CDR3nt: TGTGCCAGCATGGGACAGGGGGTAAACTATGGCTACACCTTC

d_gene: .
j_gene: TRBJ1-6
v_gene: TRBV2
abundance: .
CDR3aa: CASITLAGSPLHF
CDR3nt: TGTGCCAGCATCACCCTGGCAGGTTCACCCCTCCACTTT

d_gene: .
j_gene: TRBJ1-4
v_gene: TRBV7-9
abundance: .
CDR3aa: CASSHRVHSANEKLFF
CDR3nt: TGTGCCAGCAGCCACAGGGTTCATTCAGCTAATGAAAAACTGTTTTTT

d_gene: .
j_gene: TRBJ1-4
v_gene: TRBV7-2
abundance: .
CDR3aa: CASSLTGLANEKLFF
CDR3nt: TGTGCCAGCAGCTTAACAGGTCTAGCTAATGAAAAACTGTTTTTT

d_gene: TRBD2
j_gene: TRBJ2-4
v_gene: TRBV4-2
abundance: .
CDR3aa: CASSQDASGRRIQYF
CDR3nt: TGTGCCAGCAGCCAAGATGCAAGCGGGAGGAGGATTCAGTACTTC

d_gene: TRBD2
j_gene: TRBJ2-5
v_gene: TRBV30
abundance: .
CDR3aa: CAWSPGLEGLQETQYF
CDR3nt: TGTGCCTGGAGCCCAGGACTAGAGGGACTCCAAGAGACCCAGTACTTC

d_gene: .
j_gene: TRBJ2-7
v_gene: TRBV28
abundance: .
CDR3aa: CASSFSRSEQYF
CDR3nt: TGTGCCAGCAGTTTCAGTCGTTCGGAGCAGTACTTC

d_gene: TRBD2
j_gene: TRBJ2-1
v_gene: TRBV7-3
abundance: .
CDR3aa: CASSRDRLAGGSEQFF
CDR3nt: TGTGCCAGCAGCCGAGATCGACTAGCGGGAGGGAGTGAGCAGTTCTTC

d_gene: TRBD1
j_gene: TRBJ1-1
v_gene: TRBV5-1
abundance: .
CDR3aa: CAGSLAGQGNTEAFF
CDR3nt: TGCGCCGGCAGCTTGGCGGGACAGGGTAACACTGAAGCTTTCTTT

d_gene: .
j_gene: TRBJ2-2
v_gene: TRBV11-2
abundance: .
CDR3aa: CASRLGAGTGELFF
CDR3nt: TGTGCCAGCAGATTAGGGGCGGGCACCGGGGAGCTGTTTTTT

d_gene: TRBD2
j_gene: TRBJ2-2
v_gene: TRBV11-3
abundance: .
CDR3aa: CASSLDTGLADPGELFF
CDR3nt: TGTGCCAGCAGCTTAGATACGGGACTAGCGGATCCCGGGGAGCTGTTTTTT

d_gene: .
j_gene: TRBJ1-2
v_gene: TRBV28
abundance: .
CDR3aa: CASSSLYGYTF
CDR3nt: TGTGCCAGCAGTTCCCTCTATGGCTACACCTTC

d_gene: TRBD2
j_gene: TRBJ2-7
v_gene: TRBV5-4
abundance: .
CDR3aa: CASSSGTSPIGQYF
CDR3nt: TGTGCCAGCAGCTCCGGGACTAGCCCAATCGGGCAGTACTTC

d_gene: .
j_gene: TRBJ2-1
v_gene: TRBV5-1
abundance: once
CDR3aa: CASSLRGDGTNEQFF
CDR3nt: TGCGCCAGCAGCCTGCGGGGCGACGGTACGAATGAGCAGTTCTTC

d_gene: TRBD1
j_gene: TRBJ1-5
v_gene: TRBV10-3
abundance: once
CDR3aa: CAISDETGSNQPQHF
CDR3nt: TGTGCCATCAGTGACGAGACAGGGAGCAATCAGCCCCAGCATTTT

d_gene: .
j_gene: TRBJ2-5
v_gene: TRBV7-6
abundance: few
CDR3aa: CASRGGSGETQYF
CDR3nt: TGTGCCAGCAGAGGTGGATCGGGAGAGACCCAGTACTTC

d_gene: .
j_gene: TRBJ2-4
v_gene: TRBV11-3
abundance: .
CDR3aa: CASSLVATSNIQYF
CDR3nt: TGTGCCAGCAGCTTAGTAGCGACGTCGAACATTCAGTACTTC

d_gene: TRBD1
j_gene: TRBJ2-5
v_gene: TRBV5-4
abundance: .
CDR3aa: CASSSGQEETQYF
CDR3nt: TGTGCCAGCAGCTCCGGACAGGAAGAGACCCAGTACTTC

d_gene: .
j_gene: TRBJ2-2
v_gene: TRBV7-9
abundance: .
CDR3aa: CASSLESPQDSSNTGELFF
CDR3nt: TGTGCCAGCAGCTTAGAATCCCCCCAGGACTCCTCGAACACCGGGGAGCTGTTTTTT

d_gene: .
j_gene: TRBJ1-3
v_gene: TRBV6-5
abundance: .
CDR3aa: CASSPQGGIGNTIYF
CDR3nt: TGTGCCAGCAGTCCCCAGGGTGGTATCGGAAACACCATATATTTT

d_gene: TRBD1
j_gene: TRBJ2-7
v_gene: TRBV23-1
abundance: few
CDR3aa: CASSQAEDRGRFSYEQYF
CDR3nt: TGCGCCAGCAGTCAAGCAGAAGACAGGGGGCGATTCTCCTACGAGCAGTACTTC

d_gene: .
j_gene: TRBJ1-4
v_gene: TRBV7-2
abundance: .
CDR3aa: CASSSGQSPANEKLFF
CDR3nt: TGTGCCAGCAGCTCCGGACAGTCCCCGGCTAATGAAAAACTGTTTTTT

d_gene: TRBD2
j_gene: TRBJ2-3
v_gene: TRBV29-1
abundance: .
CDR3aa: CSVEGTSGIGDTQYF
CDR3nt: TGCAGCGTTGAAGGTACTAGCGGGATAGGAGATACGCAGTATTTT

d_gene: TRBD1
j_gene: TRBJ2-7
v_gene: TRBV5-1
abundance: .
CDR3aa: CASSSGQVSYEQYF
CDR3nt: TGCGCCAGCAGCTCCGGACAGGTTTCCTACGAGCAGTACTTC

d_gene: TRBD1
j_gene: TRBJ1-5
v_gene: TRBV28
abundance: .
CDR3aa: CASSSVTGRSQPQHF
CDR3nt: TGTGCCAGCAGTTCCGTGACAGGGAGGAGTCAGCCCCAGCATTTT

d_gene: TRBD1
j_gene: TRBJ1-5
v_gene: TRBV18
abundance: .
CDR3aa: CASTYRGGNQPQHF
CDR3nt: TGTGCCAGCACGTACAGGGGTGGCAATCAGCCCCAGCATTTT

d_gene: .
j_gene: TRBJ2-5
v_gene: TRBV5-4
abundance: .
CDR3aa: CASSVRTEETQYF
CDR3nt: TGTGCCAGCAGCGTGCGGACAGAAGAGACCCAGTACTTC

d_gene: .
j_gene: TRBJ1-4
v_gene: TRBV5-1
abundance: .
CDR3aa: CASSWTGGSEKLFF
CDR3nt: TGCGCCAGCAGCTGGACGGGGGGAAGTGAAAAACTGTTTTTT

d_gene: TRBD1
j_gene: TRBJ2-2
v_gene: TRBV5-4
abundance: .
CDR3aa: CASSFSPDRVNTGELFF
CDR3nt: TGTGCCAGCAGCTTTTCCCCGGACAGGGTTAACACCGGGGAGCTGTTTTTT

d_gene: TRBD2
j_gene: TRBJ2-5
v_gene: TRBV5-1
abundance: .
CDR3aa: CASSFTAGGPETQYF
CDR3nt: TGCGCCAGCAGCTTTACGGCGGGGGGGCCAGAGACCCAGTACTTC

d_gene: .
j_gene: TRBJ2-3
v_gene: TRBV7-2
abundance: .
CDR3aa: CASSSQPRGSTDTQYF
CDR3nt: TGTGCCAGCAGCTCTCAGCCGAGGGGGTCCACAGATACGCAGTATTTT

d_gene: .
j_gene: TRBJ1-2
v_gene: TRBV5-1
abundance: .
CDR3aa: CASSLMGYRGGYTF
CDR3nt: TGCGCCAGCAGCTTGATGGGGTATCGAGGGGGCTACACCTTC

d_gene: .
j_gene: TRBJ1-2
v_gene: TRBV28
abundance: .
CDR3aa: CASSLLPPKYTF
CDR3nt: TGTGCCAGCAGTTTGCTCCCCCCGAAATACACCTTT

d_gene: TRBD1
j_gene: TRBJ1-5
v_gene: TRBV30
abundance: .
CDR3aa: CAWSQRTGGIVNQPQHF
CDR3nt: TGTGCCTGGAGTCAACGGACAGGGGGCATTGTCAATCAGCCCCAGCATTTT

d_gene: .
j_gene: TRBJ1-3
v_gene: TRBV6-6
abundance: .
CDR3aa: CASSSAGTSGNTIYF
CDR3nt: TGTGCCAGCAGTTCAGCCGGGACATCGGGAAACACCATATATTTT

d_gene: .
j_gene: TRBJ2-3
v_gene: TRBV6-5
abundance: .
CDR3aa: CASRQWDTQYF
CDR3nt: TGTGCCAGCAGACAGTGGGATACGCAGTATTTT